This T cell receptor (beta chain) was retrieved from a study of somatic mutations in cytotoxic T cells in rheumatoid arthritis. Study results and caveats: About an eighth of the roughly 65 patients had a largest CD8+ clone above 20% of CD8+ cells.

Trimming removed 5 bases from V and 8 bases from J, with 13 bases in between. There are 13 residues in the CDR3. The germline V gene has CDR1 SEHNR and CDR2 FQNEAQ (reference sequence). With regard to this clone: Its antigen is unknown.

Assay: immunoSEQ multiplex PCR; the TCRdb copy retains only in-frame clones and omits some. Of some 19,000 clones listed, about four fifths are singletons. The chain has TRBV7-9 and TRBJ2-1, with D possibly being TRBD1 (5 bases). The TCR comes from a man aged 18 to 35 with rheumatoid arthritis. Input material: CD8+ T cells sorted from blood. The CDR3 DNA reads TGTGCCAGCAGCGTGGGGCAGGGCGATGAGCAGTTCTTC. Protein: CASSVGQGDEQFF.